Listed below are T cell receptor beta chains from one sample, sequenced in a study of blood T cell repertoires in COVID-19. Generated by immunoSEQ multiplex PCR, the TCRdb table keeps only in-frame clones and is missing some. Of 150,000 to 200,000 clones in the sample, more than 75% were seen once. The sequencing sample was made of PBMCs or T cells enriched from blood (not recorded which). These receptors originate from a woman in her 50s with acute COVID-19. CDR3s include the opening cysteine and the closing phenylalanine or tryptophan. The D gene is left open where the match is weak. Where a row states a size, it is once, few, many or the class of an expanded clone; other rows omit it.

CDR3 protein	CDR3 DNA	D gene	clone size	J gene	V gene
CASRMGRETIEAFF	TGTGCCAGCAGAATGGGTAGGGAGACTATTGAAGCTTTCTTT	-	-	TRBJ1-1	TRBV28
CASSRISGTDTQYF	TGTGCCAGCAGCAGGATAAGTGGCACAGATACGCAGTATTTT	-	few	TRBJ2-3	TRBV27
CASSSQLGLTDTQYF	TGTGCCAGCAGCTCCCAACTCGGACTAACAGATACGCAGTATTTT	-	-	TRBJ2-3	TRBV7-2
CASSLVLLAGADTQYF	TGTGCCAGCAGCTTAGTACTACTAGCGGGAGCAGATACGCAGTATTTT	TRBD2	-	TRBJ2-3	TRBV7-8
CASSQAGQASSYNSPLHF	TGTGCCAGCAGCCAAGCGGGACAGGCGAGCTCCTATAATTCACCCCTCCACTTT	TRBD1	-	TRBJ1-6	TRBV3-1/TRBV3-2
CASSGRDFIENGYTF	TGTGCCAGTAGTGGGCGGGACTTCATTGAGAATGGCTACACCTTC	-	-	TRBJ1-2	TRBV19
CASSPTDRLNTEAFF	TGTGCCAGTAGTCCAACGGACAGACTTAACACTGAAGCTTTCTTT	-	-	TRBJ1-1	TRBV19
CASSRQGFDEQFF	TGCGCCAGCAGCCGTCAGGGGTTTGATGAGCAGTTCTTC	-	-	TRBJ2-1	TRBV5-1
CASKRPGQRNSPLHF	TGTGCCAGCAAGAGACCGGGACAGCGTAATTCACCCCTCCACTTT	TRBD1	-	TRBJ1-6	TRBV28
CASSREDRLFYGYTF	TGCGCCAGCAGCCGAGAAGACCGACTCTTCTATGGCTACACCTTC	-	-	TRBJ1-2	TRBV4-1
CASGKTGSVTGELFF	TGTGCCAGCGGAAAAACAGGGTCAGTCACCGGGGAGCTGTTTTTT	-	-	TRBJ2-2	TRBV28
CASSQGDRLNTEAFF	TGTGCCAGCAGCCAAGGGGACAGGTTGAACACTGAAGCTTTCTTT	TRBD1	-	TRBJ1-1	TRBV3-1/TRBV3-2
CAGGRGTDTQYF	TGTGCCGGGGGGAGGGGCACAGATACGCAGTATTTT	TRBD2	-	TRBJ2-3	TRBV11-2
CASSQGPGTPSNYGYTF	TGTGCCAGCAGCCAAGGCCCGGGGACACCCTCTAACTATGGCTACACCTTC	-	-	TRBJ1-2	TRBV3-1/TRBV3-2
CASSQGNAVNQPQHF	TGTGCCAGCAGTCAGGGAAATGCGGTCAATCAGCCCCAGCATTTT	-	few	TRBJ1-5	TRBV6-5
CASSFGRAGANVLTF	TGTGCCAGCAGTTTTGGCAGGGCTGGGGCCAACGTCCTGACTTTC	-	few	TRBJ2-6	TRBV28
CASSLGLADTGELFF	TGCGCCAGCAGCCTGGGACTAGCGGACACCGGGGAGCTGTTTTTT	TRBD2	-	TRBJ2-2	TRBV5-1
CASSDRTGWSGELFF	TGCGCCAGCAGCGATCGGACAGGGTGGAGCGGGGAGCTGTTTTTT	TRBD1	-	TRBJ2-2	TRBV4-1
CASRPQPYSNQPQHF	TGTGCCAGCAGACCACAGCCGTATAGCAATCAGCCCCAGCATTTT	-	-	TRBJ1-5	TRBV28
CASSSGQGGTDTQYF	TGTGCCAGCAGCTCAGGGCAGGGTGGCACAGATACGCAGTATTTT	-	-	TRBJ2-3	TRBV7-9
CASSPRGTVVGNEKLFF	TGTGCCAGCTCACCCCGAGGGACAGTCGTCGGTAATGAAAAACTGTTTTTT	TRBD1	-	TRBJ1-4	TRBV18
CASSLGQGANEKLFF	TGCGCCAGCAGCTTAGGACAGGGGGCTAATGAAAAACTGTTTTTT	TRBD1	-	TRBJ1-4	TRBV5-1
CASSLTTGSNQPQHF	TGTGCCAGCAGTTTAACGACAGGTAGCAATCAGCCCCAGCATTTT	-	-	TRBJ1-5	TRBV27
CATSMERGLAEAFF	TGTGCCACCTCAATGGAAAGGGGGCTTGCTGAAGCTTTCTTT	TRBD1	-	TRBJ1-1	TRBV27
CSVGGQGGAGQPQHF	TGCAGCGTTGGGGGGCAGGGGGGAGCGGGTCAGCCCCAGCATTTT	TRBD1	-	TRBJ1-5	TRBV29-1
CAWSRGLAGNTDTQYF	TGTGCCTGGAGTAGGGGACTAGCGGGGAACACAGATACGCAGTATTTT	TRBD2	-	TRBJ2-3	TRBV30
CASSGRGTGELFF	TGTGCCAGCAGTGGCAGGGGGACCGGGGAGCTGTTTTTT	-	many	TRBJ2-2	TRBV21-1
CASSLQGYTEAFF	TGTGCCAGCAGTTTACAGGGTTACACTGAAGCTTTCTTT	-	few	TRBJ1-1	TRBV27
CASSPGSNYGYTF	TGTGCCAGCAGCCCAGGGTCTAACTATGGCTACACCTTC	-	-	TRBJ1-2	TRBV28
CASSGHFRTLAGGDNEQFF	TGTGCCAGCAGTGGACACTTTAGGACCCTAGCGGGTGGGGACAATGAGCAGTTCTTC	TRBD2	-	TRBJ2-1	TRBV2
CASSPQGFGMNTEAFF	TGTGCCAGCAGCCCACAGGGGTTTGGAATGAACACTGAAGCTTTCTTT	TRBD1	-	TRBJ1-1	TRBV7-2
CASSQSQGNTGELFF	TGCGCCAGCAGTCAATCCCAGGGAAACACCGGGGAGCTGTTTTTT	-	-	TRBJ2-2	TRBV10-1
CASSGDRGRGTNEKLFF	TGTGCCAGCAGTGGGGACAGGGGGCGCGGGACTAATGAAAAACTGTTTTTT	TRBD1	-	TRBJ1-4	TRBV28
CASLGQAWDGYTF	TGTGCCAGTCTTGGACAGGCCTGGGATGGCTACACCTTC	TRBD1	few	TRBJ1-2	TRBV19
CASSYRVNTEAFF	TGTGCCAGCAGCTACAGGGTAAACACTGAAGCTTTCTTT	-	-	TRBJ1-1	TRBV7-2
CASSERTGVQVFF	TGTGCCAGCAGTGAAAGGACAGGGGTTCAAGTTTTCTTT	TRBD1	-	TRBJ1-1	TRBV2
CANHRRGAVF	TGCGCCAACCATCGGCGGGGAGCTGTTTTT	-	-	TRBJ2-2	TRBV10-1
CASSIGGGGRLVYPEAFF	TGTGCCAGTAGTATTGGGGGCGGGGGAAGGTTGGTCTACCCTGAAGCTTTCTTT	-	-	TRBJ1-1	TRBV19
CASSLFSNRGSPLHF	TGTGCCAGCAGTTTATTTTCCAACCGGGGTTCACCCCTCCACTTT	-	-	TRBJ1-6	TRBV27
CASSLKGLRDSPLHF	TGTGCCAGCAGTTTAAAGGGGTTAAGGGATTCACCCCTCCACTTT	-	-	TRBJ1-6	TRBV27
CATSGQANQPQHF	TGTGCCACCAGTGGACAGGCAAATCAGCCCCAGCATTTT	-	-	TRBJ1-5	TRBV24-1
CASSENTGGNEKLFF	TGTGCCAGCAGCGAAAATACGGGGGGTAATGAAAAACTGTTTTTT	-	-	TRBJ1-4	TRBV7-2
CASSFRGGNTDTQYF	TGTGCCAGCAGTTTTAGGGGAGGAAACACAGATACGCAGTATTTT	-	many	TRBJ2-3	TRBV7-9
CASSRKTGEKLFF	TGTGCCAGCAGCCGGAAGACAGGGGAAAAACTGTTTTTT	TRBD1	-	TRBJ1-4	TRBV4-2
CATLTRQGLYGYTF	TGTGCCACCCTAACCCGACAGGGCCTCTATGGCTACACCTTC	TRBD1	-	TRBJ1-2	TRBV28
CAISGGLAATNTGELFF	TGTGCCATCAGTGGGGGACTAGCGGCGACGAACACCGGGGAGCTGTTTTTT	TRBD2	-	TRBJ2-2	TRBV10-3
CASSESHRGRGEAFF	TGTGCCAGCAGTGAATCACACCGGGGCAGGGGAGAAGCTTTCTTT	-	once	TRBJ1-1	TRBV25-1
CASSLRGMNTEAFF	TGTGCCAGCAGCCTCAGGGGGATGAACACTGAAGCTTTCTTT	TRBD1	-	TRBJ1-1	TRBV3-1/TRBV3-2
CASRSAGTNQETQYF	TGCGCCAGCAGATCGGCCGGGACTAACCAAGAGACCCAGTACTTC	TRBD2	-	TRBJ2-5	TRBV5-1
CASSSQTGGYGYTF	TGTGCCAGCAGCTCTCAGACAGGGGGCTATGGCTACACCTTC	TRBD1	-	TRBJ1-2	TRBV7-9
CASSLREEAFF	TGCGCCAGCAGCCTACGAGAAGAAGCTTTCTTT	-	-	TRBJ1-1	TRBV5-1
CASSEDGGAPLHF	TGTGCCAGCAGTGAAGACGGTGGGGCGCCCCTCCACTTT	-	-	TRBJ1-6	TRBV2
CASSSVGPNEKLFF	TGTGCCAGCAGCTCGGTGGGGCCAAATGAAAAACTGTTTTTT	-	few	TRBJ1-4	TRBV7-9